What follows describes a single T cell receptor (beta chain). The sample originates from a study of tumor-infiltrating lymphocytes in oesophageal squamous cell carcinoma. TCRdb reprocessed the PCR reads with MiXCR, giving one entry per CDR3 protein. The data contain just over 15,000 distinct CDR3 sequences, about 50% of them singletons. The TCR comes from a male donor with esophageal squamous cell carcinoma. The sample consisted of esophageal tumor tissue.

Here the CDR3 DNA reads TGTGCCAGCAGCTTGGGACAGATTAACGAGCAGTACTTC. This codes for CASSLGQINEQYF. The chain has TRBV7-9 and TRBJ2-3; 7 nucleotides agree with TRBD1. The closer fit of TRBJ2-7 to the DNA end suggests the J call may be wrong. Germline V gene sequence: CDR1 SEHNR, CDR2 FQNEAQ (reference sequence). There are 13 residues in the CDR3.